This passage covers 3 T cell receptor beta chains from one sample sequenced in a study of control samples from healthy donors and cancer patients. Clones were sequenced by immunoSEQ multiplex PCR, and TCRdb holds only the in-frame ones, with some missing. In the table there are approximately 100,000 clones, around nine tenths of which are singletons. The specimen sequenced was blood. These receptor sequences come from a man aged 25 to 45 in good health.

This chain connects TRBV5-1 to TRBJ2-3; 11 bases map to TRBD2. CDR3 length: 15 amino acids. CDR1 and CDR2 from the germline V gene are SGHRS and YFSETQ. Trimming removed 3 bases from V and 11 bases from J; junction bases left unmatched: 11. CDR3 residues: CASSSTSGAAVEQYF. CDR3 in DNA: TGCGCCAGCAGCTCGACTAGCGGGGCCGCCGTGGAGCAGTATTTT.

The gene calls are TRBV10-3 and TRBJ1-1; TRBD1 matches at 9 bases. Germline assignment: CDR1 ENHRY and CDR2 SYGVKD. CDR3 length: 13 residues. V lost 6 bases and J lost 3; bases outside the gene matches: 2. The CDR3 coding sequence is TGTGCCATCAGGGGGGACAGGGACACTGAAGCTTTCTTT. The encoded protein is CAIRGDRDTEAFF.

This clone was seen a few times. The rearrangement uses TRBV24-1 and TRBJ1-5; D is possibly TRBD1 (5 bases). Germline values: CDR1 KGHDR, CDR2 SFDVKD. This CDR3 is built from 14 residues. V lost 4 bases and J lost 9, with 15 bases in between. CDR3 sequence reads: CATSDGLRDRPQHF. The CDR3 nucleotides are TGTGCCACCAGTGACGGACTCAGGGATCGGCCCCAGCATTTT.